The 18 T cell receptor beta chains below were found in one sample sequenced in a study of blood T cells in healthy people across ages. Alongside a J-beta primer mix, a sample-barcoded 5' primer served in a second PCR lasting roughly 7 to 11 cycles. TCRdb reprocessed the 5' RACE reads via MiXCR and lists one record per CDR3 protein. The sample shows about 680,000 distinct CDR3 sequences, around half of them seen only once. The specimen was blood. Receptor source: a woman aged 55-75 years in good health.

The chain recombines TRBV7-2 with TRBJ2-7; TRBD2 matches at 9 bases. There are 14 residues in the CDR3. Germline V gene sequence: CDR1 SGHTA, CDR2 FQGNSA. V lost 5 bases and J lost 5; bases outside the gene matches: 7. CDR3 loop: CASSPGTSMHEQYF. The CDR3 coding sequence is TGTGCCAGCAGCCCCGGGACTAGCATGCACGAGCAGTACTTC.

V gene TRBV28 combines with J gene TRBJ2-3; D not resolved. Between the trimmed V and J ends, which lost 6 bases and 6 bases, there was a span of 13 bases. The CDR3 extends over 13 amino acids. Germline CDR1 is MDHEN and CDR2 is SYDVKM. CDR3 loop: CASRSGSADTQYF. The CDR3, as DNA: TGTGCCAGCAGGTCCGGGTCGGCGGATACGCAGTATTTT.

The chain couples TRBV9 to TRBJ2-7; unclear D gene. The CDR3 is made up of 12 amino acids. Germline V gene data show CDR1 as SGDLS and CDR2 as YYNGEE. V gave up 1 base and J gave up 0 bases, with 2 bases separating them. The CDR3 DNA is TGTGCCAGCAGCGTAAACTCCTACGAGCAGTACTTC. Translation gives CASSVNSYEQYF.

The rearrangement links TRBV5-1 to TRBJ2-1; TRBD2 aligns across 7 bases. Trimming removed 2 bases from V and 5 bases from J; junction bases left unmatched: 7. The V gene's germline CDR1 is SGHRS and CDR2 YFSETQ. The CDR3 sequence is 15 residues long. CDR3 sequence: CASSFPRAGNNEQFF. CDR3 in DNA: TGCGCCAGCAGCTTCCCTAGAGCGGGGAACAATGAGCAGTTCTTC. The variable domain in full, completed from reference TRBV5-1 and TRBJ2-1, reads KAGVTQTPRYLIKTRGQQVTLSCSPISGHRSVSWYQQTPGQGLQFLFEYFSETQRNKGNFPGRFSGRQFSNSRSEMNVSTLELGDSALYLCASSFPRAGNNEQFFGPGTRLTVL.

The chain is built from TRBV14 and TRBJ1-1; D is uncertain. Per the germline V gene, CDR1 is SGHDN and CDR2 is FVKESK. The length of the CDR3 is 11 residues. V was shortened by 5 bases and J by 7 bases, with 8 bases between the two germline ends. The CDR3 DNA reads as TGTGCCAGCAGCAATCGTGATGAAGCTTTCTTT. Amino acids: CASSNRDEAFF.

There are a few counts of this clonotype. The chain is built from TRBV28 and TRBJ2-7; 14 bases fit TRBD2. The V and J ends lost 5 bases and 5 bases, in that order; junction bases with no gene match: 11. The CDR3 is 17 amino acids. CDR1 and CDR2 from the germline V gene are MDHEN and SYDVKM. CDR3 amino acids: CASSPLRGLAGVNEQYF. The CDR3 DNA follows: TGTGCCAGCAGTCCTCTCCGGGGACTAGCGGGAGTAAACGAGCAGTACTTC.

The chain carries TRBV20-1 and TRBJ2-7; D not resolved. The V gene's germline CDR1 is DFQATT and CDR2 SNEGSKA (reference sequence). The CDR3 is made up of 14 amino acids. Deletions cut 2 bases from V and 2 bases from J, with 13 bases between. The CDR3 region is CSARNLKLTYEQYF. CDR3 bases: TGCAGTGCTAGAAATTTAAAACTGACCTACGAGCAGTACTTC.

In this sample, this clonotype turned up a few times. This chain connects TRBV10-3 to TRBJ2-6; unclear D gene. Germline values: CDR1 ENHRY, CDR2 SYGVKD. This CDR3 region has 16 residues. V was cut by 0 bases and J by 0 bases, with 6 bases left in between. The CDR3 DNA sequence: TGTGCCATCAGTGAGTCTAGCAGCTCTGGGGCCAACGTCCTGACTTTC. Translating it yields CAISESSSSGANVLTF.

The V and J genes are TRBV7-9 and TRBJ1-4; 9 nucleotides match TRBD1. Germline values: CDR1 SEHNR, CDR2 FQNEAQ (reference sequence). CDR3 length equals 16 residues. After removal of 4 bases from V and 3 bases from J, the junction contained 6 bases not matched to a gene. CDR3: CASSSYRGPANEKLFF. The CDR3 coding sequence is TGTGCCAGCAGCTCGTACAGGGGGCCAGCTAATGAAAAACTGTTTTTT.

Only a few counts were recorded for this clonotype. The chain links TRBV10-2 to TRBJ2-3, with D possibly being TRBD2 (5 bases). CDR3 length: 12 amino acids. Trimming shortened V by 6 bases and J by 8 bases, and 12 bases separated the two germline ends. In germline, CDR1 is WSHSY, CDR2 SAAADI. The DNA for the CDR3 is TGCGCCAGCAGCGTACTAGTTTCTACGCAGTATTTT. Translation: CASSVLVSTQYF.

The chain couples TRBV7-3 to TRBJ2-1; the match to TRBD2 covers 11 bases. Germline CDR1 reads SGHTA; CDR2 reads FQGTGA. CDR3 size: 17 residues. V was clipped by 4 bases and J by 4 bases; unmatched bases: 9. CDR3: CASSSSGTSGQYNEQFF. As DNA, the CDR3 is TGTGCCAGCAGCTCATCCGGGACTAGCGGACAATACAATGAGCAGTTCTTC.

J is TRBJ1-6 and V is TRBV28; D gene unclear. The CDR3 extends over 15 amino acids. Trimming removed 2 bases from V and 0 bases from J, with 5 bases in between. CDR1 and CDR2 (germline): MDHEN, SYDVKM. The DNA of the CDR3 is TGTGCCAGCAGTTTAGAGAACTCCTATAATTCACCCCTCCACTTT. This translates into CASSLENSYNSPLHF. The full variable domain, rest sourced from reference TRBV28 and TRBJ1-6, is DVKVTQSSRYLVKRTGEKVFLECVQDMDHENMFWYRQDPGLGLRLIYFSYDVKMKEKGDIPEGYSVSREKKERFSLILESASTNQTSMYLCASSLENSYNSPLHFGNGTRLTVT.

Notes on this clonotype: One end of the junction does not line up with germline, which may come from a read error. J is TRBJ2-2 and V is TRBV4-2, with a weak D call TRBD2 (6 bases). The CDR3 covers 17 residues. Per the germline V gene, CDR1 is LGHNA and CDR2 is YNFKEQ. CDR3 DNA: TGTGCCAGCAGCCAAGAGGGGTGGGGAAAGAGGACCGGGGGGCTGTTTTTT. It is translated as CASSQEGWGKRTGGLFF.

This clonotype was seen ten or more times. The chain uses TRBV20-1 and TRBJ2-3; 7 nucleotides match TRBD2. CDR3 size: 13 residues. Germline loops: CDR1 DFQATT, CDR2 SNEGSKA (reference sequence). J was trimmed by 6 bases and V by 6 bases; bases with no gene match: 9. The CDR3 here is CSAEREGSDTQYF. CDR3 nucleotide sequence: TGCAGTGCCGAGCGGGAAGGTAGTGATACGCAGTATTTT.

The CDR3 DNA reads as TGCAGTGCTACCGGACAGGGAGTGAATGAGCAGTTCTTC. Encoded protein: CSATGQGVNEQFF. The genes are TRBV20-1 and TRBJ2-1; 8 bases are a match to TRBD1. This CDR3 contains 13 residues. With 4 bases clipped from V and 7 bases from J, the junction kept 6 bases outside the gene matches. Germline CDR1 DFQATT, CDR2 SNEGSKA (reference sequence).

In its sample, this clonotype was seen a few times. The chain employs TRBV24-1 and TRBJ2-7; D gene ambiguous. Germline V gene lookup returns CDR1 KGHDR and CDR2 SFDVKD. Trimming shortened V by 6 bases and J by 7 bases, and 9 bases separated the two germline ends. This CDR3 has 11 amino acids. The CDR3 loop reads CATSLRNEQYF. CDR3 nucleotides: TGTGCCACCAGTCTCCGTAATGAGCAGTACTTC.

This clonotype has just one count. The chain has TRBV7-2 and TRBJ1-1; 7 nucleotides align to TRBD1. Germline V CDR1 and CDR2: SGHTA, FQGNSA. With 5 bases clipped from V and 5 bases from J, the junction kept 11 bases outside the gene matches. This CDR3 is built from 15 residues. CDR3 in amino acids: CASSQRQGRGTEAFF. CDR3 bases: TGTGCCAGCAGCCAACGACAGGGACGAGGAACTGAAGCTTTCTTT.

The chain carries TRBV3-1 and TRBJ2-7; D remains ambiguous. This CDR3 spans 14 amino acids. Trimming took off 1 base at V and 0 bases at J, with 7 bases between the two ends. Germline CDR1 reads LGHDT; CDR2 reads YNNKEL (reference sequence). CDR3 nucleotides: TGTGCCAGCAGCCAAGGTGGGAACTCCTACGAGCAGTACTTC. Translating gives CASSQGGNSYEQYF.